Reported below is one T cell receptor (beta chain). The CDR3 covers 13 residues. V was cut by 5 bases and J by 4 bases, with 9 bases left in between. This sample is drawn from a study of blood T cell repertoires in COVID-19. Study-level information: Samples taken during acute and convalescent COVID-19 were collected in the United States, Italy and Spain. Sources were T cells, B-cell-depleted T cells, or PBMCs; the material itself was cDNA or gDNA.

Original data processing: Scientists estimated how many nucleated cells there were by amplifying reference gene primers. Measured with immunoSEQ multiplex PCR; TCRdb has only the in-frame clones, and not every one. For V, J and clone size, that table is used; D and trimming come from the DNA. The table has about 140,000 clones, roughly 90% seen once. Seattle enrolled patients during active infection and tracked them longitudinally. Input material: peripheral blood. The TCR comes from a human donor with COVID-19, enrolled during active disease. The donor label of this sample is uncertain. This chain links TRBV12-3 or TRBV12-4 with TRBJ1-3, with D maybe TRBD1 (6 bases). This CDR3 is CASSPTGGNTIYF. The CDR3 DNA is TGTGCCAGCAGTCCGACAGGCGGAAACACCATATATTTT.